The 14 T cell receptor beta chains listed next were all sequenced from one sample in a study of tumor-infiltrating lymphocytes in primary liver carcinoma. For each extraction, RNA and DNA were obtained together from around 18-30 mg of unsorted bulk tissue. Priming with a constant-region primer yielded TCR beta cDNA from 400 to 500 ng total RNA. ARM-PCR was slightly modified, and three nested multiplex PCR rounds with it gave rise to the TCR beta libraries. Investigators reported that the first two PCR rounds, at roughly 11 cycles each, used TRBV1-TRBV30 forward primers with a C-beta reverse primer. TCRdb fed the multiplex PCR reads into MiXCR, producing one record per CDR3 protein. The sample holds around 79,000 distinct CDR3 sequences, roughly two thirds seen once. Sequenced input: tumor-adjacent normal liver tissue. Source of these receptors: a man between 35 and 55 years old with primary liver carcinoma and hepatitis B virus infection.

The chain recombines TRBV7-9 with TRBJ2-1; TRBD2 matches 7 bases. The CDR3 has 17 amino acids. V dropped 3 bases and J dropped 8; count of bases not matched to a gene: 16. CDR1 is SEHNR and CDR2 is FQNEAQ in the germline V gene (reference sequence). In DNA, the CDR3 is TGTGCCAGCAGCTTCGGGGGGAGGCCCCGATCCATCGATGAGCAGTTCTTC. It yields the protein CASSFGGRPRSIDEQFF. Full variable domain (rest looked up from reference TRBV7-9 and TRBJ2-1): DTGVSQNPRHKITKRGQNVTFRCDPISEHNRLYWYRQTLGQGPEFLTYFQNEAQLEKSRLLSDRFSAERPKGSFSTLEIQRTEQGDSAMYLCASSFGGRPRSIDEQFFGPGTRLTVL.

This clonotype was found once. One end of the junction does not line up with germline, which may come from a read error. The V call is TRBV7-8, the J call TRBJ2-2; TRBD2 matches at 7 bases. CDR3 size: 17 residues. Germline-derived CDR1 and CDR2 are SGHVS and FQNEAQ. CDR3: CANSFRTRGANTGELFF. The CDR3 DNA reads as TGTGCCAACAGCTTCCGGACTAGAGGGGCGAACACCGGGGAGCTGTTTTTT.

This clonotype was counted at least ten times. The gene calls are TRBV5-6 and TRBJ2-5; D is unclear. Between the trimmed V and J ends, which lost 0 bases and 5 bases, there was a span of 2 bases. The length of the CDR3 is 11 residues. CDR1 is SGHDT, CDR2 YYEEEE, per germline. CDR3 DNA sequence: TGTGCCAGCAGCTTGGATGAGACCCAGTACTTC. It specifies CASSLDETQYF.

A word on this clonotype: A read error may account for a junction end that differs from germline. The V gene is TRBV25-1, the J gene TRBJ2-2; D may be TRBD2 (5 bases). CDR1 is MGHDK, CDR2 SYGVNS, per germline. The CDR3 length is 14 residues. This CDR3 is CASSKGTDTGELLF. The CDR3 DNA reads as TGTGCCAGCAGTAAGGGAACAGACACCGGGGAGCTGCTTTTT.

The sample holds one count of this clonotype. The chain is built from TRBV7-3 and TRBJ2-1; D may be TRBD2 (5 bases). V lost 5 bases to trimming and J lost 7 bases, with 15 bases between them. There are 14 residues in the CDR3. Germline values: CDR1 SGHTA, CDR2 FQGTGA. CDR3 in DNA: TGTGCCAGCAGCCCCAGAGGGAGTTCGAATGAGCAGTTCTTC. Protein product: CASSPRGSSNEQFF.

Only one count was recorded for this clonotype. The rearrangement joins TRBV5-5 to TRBJ2-3; 11 bases agree with TRBD2. CDR3 length equals 15 residues. Germline lookup yields CDR1 SGHKS and CDR2 YYEKEE (reference sequence). V was clipped by 5 bases and J by 7 bases; unmatched bases: 9. The CDR3 nucleotides are TGTGCCAGCAGTTTCGGGACTAGCGGACAGTATACGCAGTATTTT. Its protein product is CASSFGTSGQYTQYF.

This chain uses TRBV9 with TRBJ1-2; D is unresolved. The V and J ends lost 2 bases and 4 bases respectively, with 9 bases between them. Germline assignment: CDR1 SGDLS and CDR2 YYNGEE. This CDR3 region has 13 residues. The CDR3 coding sequence is TGTGCCAGCAGCGTTCAGGACGGCTATGGCTACACCTTC. Amino acid sequence: CASSVQDGYGYTF.

On this clonotype itself: A read error may account for a junction end that differs from germline. The chain is built from TRBV4-2 and TRBJ2-5; 12 bases match TRBD2. The CDR3 consists of 18 residues. From germline, CDR1 is LGHNA and CDR2 YNFKEQ. The CDR3 loop reads CASSQGASGRGYQETQYF. CDR3 bases: TGTGCCAGCAGTCAAGGAGCTAGCGGGAGGGGATACCAAGAGACCCAGTACTTC.

The table lists this clonotype with a few counts. A much larger clone is a single base away; this may be a read error. The chain couples TRBV4-3 to TRBJ2-3; TRBD2 matches 8 bases. This CDR3 is 17 amino acids long. Per germline, CDR1 LGHNA and CDR2 YSLEER. This CDR3 is CVSSQDTDAGGTDTQYF. Here the CDR3 DNA reads TGCGTCAGCAGCCAGGATACCGACGCGGGAGGAACAGATACGCAGTATTTT.

There are a few counts of this clonotype. The junction departs from germline at one end; a sequencing error may be responsible. The V gene is TRBV4-2, the J gene TRBJ2-7; 9 nucleotides align to TRBD1. The CDR3 has 15 residues. Germline CDR1 LGHNA, CDR2 YNFKEQ. The CDR3 loop reads CASNQDTGGMNEQYF. CDR3 nucleotides: TGCGCCAGCAACCAAGACACAGGGGGCATGAACGAGCAGTACTTC.

This clonotype came up once. A much larger clone lies one base from this, so it may be a read error. The conserved phenylalanine or tryptophan normally closing the CDR3 is absent here, so this likely arose from a read error. This rearrangement joins TRBV7-8 to TRBJ2-7; D unclear. Trimming pared 2 bases from V and 3 bases from J, leaving 2 bases between. The CDR3 has 11 amino acids. Germline assignment: CDR1 SGHVS and CDR2 FQNEAQ. CDR3 bases: TGTGCCAGCAGCTTATTCTACGAGCAGTACTAC. It specifies CASSLFYEQYY.

A word on this clonotype: A much more abundant neighbour one base away suggests this may be a read error. The chain links TRBV14 to TRBJ2-3; 8 bases fit TRBD2. The germline V gene encodes CDR1 SGHDN and CDR2 FVKESK. V dropped 4 bases and J dropped 2; count of bases not matched to a gene: 8. This CDR3 region has 16 residues. CDR3: CASSLRVAGLTDTQYF. The CDR3, as DNA: TGTGCCAGCAGCCTCAGAGTAGCGGGACTCACAGATACGCAGTATTTT.

Comment on this clonotype: Possible read error: a much larger clone is one base away. The chain couples TRBV4-3 to TRBJ2-5; 9 positions agree with TRBD1. In germline, CDR1 is LGHNA, CDR2 YSLEER. This CDR3 comprises 16 residues. V lost 0 bases, J lost 9 bases, and 11 bases stayed unmatched. The CDR3 protein is CASSQEAWTGEEAQYF. DNA of the CDR3: TGCGCCAGCAGCCAAGAAGCTTGGACAGGGGAGGAGGCCCAGTACTTC.

This clonotype has a handful of counts. A read error may produce the germline difference seen at one junction end. This chain uses TRBV5-4 with TRBJ2-7; 8 bases agree with TRBD2. Germline V gene sequence: CDR1 SGHNT, CDR2 YYREEE (reference sequence). This CDR3 contains 14 residues. CDR3 DNA sequence: TGTGCCAGCAGCTCTATAGCGGGATCCTACGAACAGTACTTC. Protein: CASSSIAGSYEQYF. The full variable domain, with the rest looked up from reference TRBV5-4 and TRBJ2-7, is ETGVTQSPTHLIKTRGQQVTLRCSSQSGHNTVSWYQQALGQGPQFIFQYYREEENGRGNFPPRFSGLQFPNYSSELNVNALELDDSALYLCASSSIAGSYEQYFGPGTRLTVT.